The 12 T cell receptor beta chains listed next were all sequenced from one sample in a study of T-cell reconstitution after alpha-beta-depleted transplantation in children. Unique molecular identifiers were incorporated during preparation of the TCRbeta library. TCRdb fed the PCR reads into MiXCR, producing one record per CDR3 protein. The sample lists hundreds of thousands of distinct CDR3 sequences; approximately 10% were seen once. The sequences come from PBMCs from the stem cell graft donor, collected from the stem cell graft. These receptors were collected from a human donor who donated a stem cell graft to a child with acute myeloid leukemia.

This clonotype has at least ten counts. For the CDR3, the DNA is TGCGCCAGCAGCCGCGACAGGACTAGCGGGGGGTGGGATGAGCAGTTCTTC. This sequence encodes CASSRDRTSGGWDEQFF. This chain uses TRBV4-3 with TRBJ2-1, with 14 positions matching TRBD2. J lost 8 bases, V lost 4 bases, and 10 bases had no gene match. Looked up from germline, CDR1 is LGHNA and CDR2 is YSLEER. CDR3 length: 17 amino acids.

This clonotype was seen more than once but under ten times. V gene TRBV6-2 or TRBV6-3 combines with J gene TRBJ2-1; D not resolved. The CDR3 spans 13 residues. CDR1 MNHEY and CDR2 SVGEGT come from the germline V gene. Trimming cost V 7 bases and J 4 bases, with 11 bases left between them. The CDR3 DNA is TGTGCCAGCATAGAGGACGGTTACAATGAGCAGTTCTTC. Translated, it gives CASIEDGYNEQFF.

The CDR3 protein is CSAHGGGGRAGSTDTQYF. CDR3 in DNA: TGCAGTGCCCACGGGGGTGGCGGGAGGGCCGGGAGCACAGATACGCAGTATTTT. The rearrangement links TRBV20-1 to TRBJ2-3, with TRBD2 matching over 9 bases. The CDR3 is 18 amino acids. Germline V gene lookup returns CDR1 DFQATT and CDR2 SNEGSKA (reference sequence). The J segment lost 0 bases and the V segment lost 6 bases, leaving 16 bases of the junction unmatched.

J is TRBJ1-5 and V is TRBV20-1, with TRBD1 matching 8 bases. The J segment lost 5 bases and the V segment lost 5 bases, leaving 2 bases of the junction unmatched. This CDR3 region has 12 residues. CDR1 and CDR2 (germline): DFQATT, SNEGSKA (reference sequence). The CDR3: CSASTGDQPQHF. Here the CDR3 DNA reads TGCAGTGCTTCGACAGGGGATCAGCCCCAGCATTTT.

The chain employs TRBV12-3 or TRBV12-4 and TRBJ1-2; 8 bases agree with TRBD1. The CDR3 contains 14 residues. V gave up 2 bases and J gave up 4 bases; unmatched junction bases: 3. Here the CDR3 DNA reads TGTGCCAGCAGTTTATGGACAGGGACCTATGGCTACACCTTC. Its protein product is CASSLWTGTYGYTF.

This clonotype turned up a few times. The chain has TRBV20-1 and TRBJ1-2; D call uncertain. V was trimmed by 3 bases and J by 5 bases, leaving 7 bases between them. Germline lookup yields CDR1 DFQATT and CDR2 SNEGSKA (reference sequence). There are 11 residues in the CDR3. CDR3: CSASAIYGYTF. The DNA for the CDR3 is TGCAGTGCTAGTGCCATATATGGCTACACCTTC.

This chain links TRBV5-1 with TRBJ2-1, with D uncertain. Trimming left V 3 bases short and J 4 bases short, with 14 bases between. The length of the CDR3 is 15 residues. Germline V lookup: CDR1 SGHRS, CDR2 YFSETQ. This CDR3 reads CASSSGPENYNEQFF. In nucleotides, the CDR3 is TGCGCCAGCAGCTCCGGGCCAGAGAATTACAATGAGCAGTTCTTC. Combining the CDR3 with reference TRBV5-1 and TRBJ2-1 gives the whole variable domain KAGVTQTPRYLIKTRGQQVTLSCSPISGHRSVSWYQQTPGQGLQFLFEYFSETQRNKGNFPGRFSGRQFSNSRSEMNVSTLELGDSALYLCASSSGPENYNEQFFGPGTRLTVL.

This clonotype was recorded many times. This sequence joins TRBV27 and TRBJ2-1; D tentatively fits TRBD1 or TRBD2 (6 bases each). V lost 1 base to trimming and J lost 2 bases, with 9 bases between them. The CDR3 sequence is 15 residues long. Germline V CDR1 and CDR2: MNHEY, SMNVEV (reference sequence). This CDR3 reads CASSLWGAPYNEQFF. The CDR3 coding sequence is TGTGCCAGCAGTTTATGGGGGGCCCCCTACAATGAGCAGTTCTTC.

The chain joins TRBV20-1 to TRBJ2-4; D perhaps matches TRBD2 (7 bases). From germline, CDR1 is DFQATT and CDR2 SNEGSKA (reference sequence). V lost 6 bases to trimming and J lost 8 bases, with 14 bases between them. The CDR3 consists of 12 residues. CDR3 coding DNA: TGCAGTGCGTCCCGGGGGGCGGACATTCAGTACTTC. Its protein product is CSASRGADIQYF.

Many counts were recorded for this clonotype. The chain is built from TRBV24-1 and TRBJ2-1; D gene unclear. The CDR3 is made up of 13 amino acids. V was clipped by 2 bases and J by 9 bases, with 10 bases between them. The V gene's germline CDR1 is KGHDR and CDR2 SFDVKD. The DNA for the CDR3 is TGTGCCACCAGTGATTCCCTCTACGGTGAGCAGTTCTTC. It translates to CATSDSLYGEQFF.

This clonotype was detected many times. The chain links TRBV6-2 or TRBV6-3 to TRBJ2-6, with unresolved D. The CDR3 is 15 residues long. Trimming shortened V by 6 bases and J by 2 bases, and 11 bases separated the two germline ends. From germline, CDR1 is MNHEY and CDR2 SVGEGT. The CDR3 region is CASRASGPGANVLTF. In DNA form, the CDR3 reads TGTGCCAGCAGGGCGTCTGGGCCTGGGGCCAACGTCCTGACTTTC.

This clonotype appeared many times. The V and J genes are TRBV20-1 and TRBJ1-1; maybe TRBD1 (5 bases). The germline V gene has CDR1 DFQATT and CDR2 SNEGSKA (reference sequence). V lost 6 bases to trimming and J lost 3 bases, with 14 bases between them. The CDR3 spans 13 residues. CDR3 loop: CSAEHRRDTEAFF. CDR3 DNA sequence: TGCAGTGCGGAGCACAGGAGAGACACTGAAGCTTTCTTT.